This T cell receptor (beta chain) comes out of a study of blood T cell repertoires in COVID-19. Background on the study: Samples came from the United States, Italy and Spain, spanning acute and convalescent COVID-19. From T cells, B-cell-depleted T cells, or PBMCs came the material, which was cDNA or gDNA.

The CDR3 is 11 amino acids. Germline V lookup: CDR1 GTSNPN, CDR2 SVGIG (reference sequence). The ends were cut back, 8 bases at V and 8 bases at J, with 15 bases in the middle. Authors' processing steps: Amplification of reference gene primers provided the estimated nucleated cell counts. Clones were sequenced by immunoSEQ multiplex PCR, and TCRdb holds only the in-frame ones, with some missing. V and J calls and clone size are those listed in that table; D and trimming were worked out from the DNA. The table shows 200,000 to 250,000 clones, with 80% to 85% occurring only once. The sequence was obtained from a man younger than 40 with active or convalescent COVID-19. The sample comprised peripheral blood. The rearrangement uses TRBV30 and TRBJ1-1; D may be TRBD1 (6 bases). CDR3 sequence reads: CARERDKEAFF. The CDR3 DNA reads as TGTGCCCGCGAAAGGGACAAGGAAGCTTTCTTT.